This T cell receptor beta chain derives from a study of blood T cell repertoires in COVID-19. Study background: From the United States, Italy and Spain came samples of acute and convalescent COVID-19.

In the source study's methods: Amplification of reference gene primers was used by the study to estimate nucleated cell counts. Clones were sequenced by immunoSEQ multiplex PCR, and TCRdb holds only the in-frame ones, with some missing. The DNA was the basis for D and trimming; V, J and clone size are from that table. The sample holds hundreds of thousands of clones, about 90% seen once. V dropped 0 bases and J dropped 4; count of bases not matched to a gene: 10. Germline V gene sequence: CDR1 MGHRA, CDR2 YSYEKL. CDR3 size: 17 residues. The Seattle site enrolled patients during active infection and followed them longitudinally.

V and J are TRBV4-1 and TRBJ1-2; the match to TRBD1 covers 8 bases. This TCR came from a man in his sixties with COVID-19, enrolled during active disease. The source material was peripheral blood. The CDR3 nucleotides read TGCGCCAGCAGCCAAGAGAGGAGCCTGGACAGGGTCTATGGCTACACCTTC. Translated, it gives CASSQERSLDRVYGYTF.